The clone carrying this T cell receptor (beta chain) has a handful of counts. This entry belongs to a study of shared clonotypes between healthy human individuals. Study background: Donor ages ranged 18 to 49 years: two women, a few men.

The table came from immunoSEQ multiplex PCR; TCRdb's copy has only in-frame clones and leaves some out. The sample yields about 980,000 clones, approximately 76% seen once. Sequencing was carried out using memory CD4+ T cells sorted from blood. Subset described: CD45RA-negative fraction. The TCR was taken from a man aged 18 to 29 in good health.

The CDR3 is CASSPPGTFQETQYF. CDR3 coding DNA: TGTGCCAGCAGCCCTCCGGGGACATTCCAAGAGACCCAGTACTTC. The genes are TRBV7-2 and TRBJ2-5; D might be TRBD1 (6 bases). V lost 5 bases and J 1 base, leaving 14 bases between the germline ends. This CDR3 is 15 amino acids long. Germline CDR1 reads SGHTA; CDR2 reads FQGNSA.